This T cell receptor beta chain was sequenced in a study of T cell responses to AZD1222 COVID-19 vaccine. Study-wide results and limits: Nearly half of spike-specific TCRs reportedly go after variant regions that carry no mutations. Clonal diversity may have been underestimated, and the donors were mostly white British, with more females than males. At study baseline, merely a handful of AZD1222 recipients were seropositive.

Clones were read by immunoSEQ multiplex PCR, and TCRdb kept only the in-frame ones, dropping some. The table has roughly 120,000 clones, 89% seen once; the top ten hold 4.2%. This clone was recorded a few times. Its antigen is not known. Germline CDR1 MDHEN, CDR2 SYDVKM. CDR3 length equals 14 residues. Trimming took off 2 bases at V and 6 bases at J, with 14 bases between the two ends. The V and J genes are TRBV28 and TRBJ2-7; perhaps TRBD2 as D (5 bases). The specimen was peripheral blood, collected on day 0 of AZD1222 vaccination. The sequence came from an adult in good health. The CDR3 protein is CASSLLADGREQYF. CDR3 DNA sequence: TGTGCCAGCAGTTTACTAGCCGACGGCCGCGAGCAGTACTTC.